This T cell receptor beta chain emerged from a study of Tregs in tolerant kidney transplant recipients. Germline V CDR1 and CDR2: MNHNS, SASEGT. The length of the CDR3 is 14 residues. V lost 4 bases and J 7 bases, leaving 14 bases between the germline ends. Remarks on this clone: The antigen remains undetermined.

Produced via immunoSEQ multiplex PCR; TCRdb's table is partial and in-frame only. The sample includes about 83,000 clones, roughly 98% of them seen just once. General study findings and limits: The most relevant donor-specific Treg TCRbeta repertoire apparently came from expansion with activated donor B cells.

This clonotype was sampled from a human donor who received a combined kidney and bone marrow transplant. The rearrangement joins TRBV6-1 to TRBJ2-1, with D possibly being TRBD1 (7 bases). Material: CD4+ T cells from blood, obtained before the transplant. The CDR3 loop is CASSAPGGRNEQFF. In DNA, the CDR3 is TGTGCCAGCAGTGCCCCAGGGGGGAGAAATGAGCAGTTCTTC.